The T cell receptor (beta chain) described here comes from a study of cytomegalovirus exposure and HLA in healthy donors. With regard to this clone: The target antigen is unknown.

CDR3 length equals 11 residues. Trimming pared 8 bases from V and 3 bases from J, leaving 7 bases between. Looked up from germline, CDR1 is SEHNR and CDR2 is FQNEAQ (reference sequence). The PCR used 60 Vbeta and 13 Jbeta primers. Repertoires were generated with immunoSEQ multiplex PCR, while TCRdb's copy carries only in-frame clones and drops some. Among 200,000 or so clones, less than 85% were seen once, and the ten largest hold about 0.63%. Notes on the study in general: In a later analysis, common viral pathogens appeared linked to several of the most significant clusters.

The clonotype originates from a man younger than 30 in good health and CMV-seronegative. Sequenced input: PBMCs. The chain combines TRBV7-9 with TRBJ1-1; unclear D gene. CDR3 DNA sequence: TGTGCCAGCGCCGGGTACACTGAAGCTTTCTTT. Protein: CASAGYTEAFF.